Each of the 7 T cell receptor beta chains below was sequenced from the same sample in a study of blood T cell repertoires in COVID-19. Method: immunoSEQ multiplex PCR; TCRdb's copy keeps in-frame clones and lacks some. The table has over 65,000 clones, around 90% seen once. Sample: peripheral blood. The receptors shown here come from a man aged 45-65 years with active COVID-19.

V is TRBV18 and J is TRBJ1-4; 9 bases map to TRBD1. CDR1 and CDR2 (germline): KGHSH, LQKENI. V trimming: 3 bases; J trimming: 7 bases; junction bases outside the gene matches: 3. The CDR3 extends over 14 amino acids. The CDR3 region is CASSPGTGSEKLFF. Here the CDR3 DNA reads TGTGCCAGCTCACCCGGGACAGGGAGTGAAAAACTGTTTTTT.

The V call is TRBV9, the J call TRBJ2-7; D is possibly TRBD2 (5 bases). Germline lookup yields CDR1 SGDLS and CDR2 YYNGEE. This CDR3 spans 15 amino acids. Trimming pared 0 bases from V and 2 bases from J, leaving 12 bases between. In DNA, the CDR3 is TGTGCCAGCAGCGTAGCGCCGGGGTCTCCCTACGAGCAGTACTTC. Residues: CASSVAPGSPYEQYF. Using reference TRBV9 and TRBJ2-7 for the parts outside the CDR3, the full variable domain is DSGVTQTPKHLITATGQRVTLRCSPRSGDLSVYWYQQSLDQGLQFLIQYYNGEERAKGNILERFSAQQFPDLHSELNLSSLELGDSALYFCASSVAPGSPYEQYFGPGTRLTVT.

The chain joins TRBV2 to TRBJ2-7; D call uncertain. Germline CDR1 reads SNHLY; CDR2 reads FYNNEI. V was cut by 0 bases and J by 0 bases, with 3 bases left in between. This CDR3 contains 13 residues. In nucleotides, the CDR3 is TGTGCCAGCAGTGAAGCCAGCTCCTACGAGCAGTACTTC. This sequence encodes CASSEASSYEQYF.

The chain recombines TRBV28 with TRBJ2-2; weak D call: TRBD1 (6 bases). Germline assignment: CDR1 MDHEN and CDR2 SYDVKM. The CDR3 spans 17 residues. Trimming took 2 bases from V and 1 from J, leaving 14 bases between them. The CDR3 spells CASSLSFGRGNTGELFF. The CDR3 coding sequence is TGTGCCAGCAGTTTAAGCTTTGGCAGGGGGAACACCGGGGAGCTGTTTTTT.

This clone was found once. The chain uses TRBV5-1 and TRBJ1-5; TRBD1 agrees at 7 bases. The CDR3 sequence is 15 residues long. Trimming at V came to 5 bases and at J to 1 base, leaving 6 bases not matched to a gene. The germline CDR1 and CDR2 sequences are SGHRS and YFSETQ. This CDR3 reads CASRPTGSSNQPQHF. The CDR3 DNA reads as TGCGCCAGCAGGCCGACAGGGTCCAGCAATCAGCCCCAGCATTTT.

The chain has TRBV24-1 and TRBJ2-5; tentatively, D is TRBD1 (6 bases). Deletions cut 3 bases from V and 2 bases from J, with 9 bases between. This CDR3 region has 14 residues. CDR1 is KGHDR, CDR2 SFDVKD, per germline. The CDR3 nucleotides are TGTGCCACCAGTGATAGGGACACACAAGAGACCCAGTACTTC. It codes for CATSDRDTQETQYF.

The chain uses TRBV4-1 and TRBJ1-5, with TRBD1 matching over 7 bases. The CDR3 sequence is 15 residues long. J gave up 5 bases and V 0 bases, and 4 bases lay outside the gene matches. Germline CDR1 MGHRA, CDR2 YSYEKL. CDR3 nucleotide sequence: TGCGCCAGCAGCCAAGAGGGACAGTCTTATCAGCCCCAGCATTTT. Translated, it gives CASSQEGQSYQPQHF.